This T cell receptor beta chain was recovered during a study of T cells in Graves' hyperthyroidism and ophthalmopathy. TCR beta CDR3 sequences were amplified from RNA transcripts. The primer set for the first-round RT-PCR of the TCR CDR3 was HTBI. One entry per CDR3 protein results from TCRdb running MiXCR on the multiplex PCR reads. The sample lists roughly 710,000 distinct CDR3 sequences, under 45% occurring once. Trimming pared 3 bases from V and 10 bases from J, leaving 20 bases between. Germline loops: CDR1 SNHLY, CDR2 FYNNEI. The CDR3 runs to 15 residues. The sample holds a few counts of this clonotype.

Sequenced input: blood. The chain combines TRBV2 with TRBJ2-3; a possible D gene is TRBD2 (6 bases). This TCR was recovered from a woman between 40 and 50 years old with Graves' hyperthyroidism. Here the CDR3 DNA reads TGTGCCAGCAGTGATTTGCGGGGCCCTAACGATGCGCAGTATTTT. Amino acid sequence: CASSDLRGPNDAQYF.